One sample yielded the 15 T cell receptor beta chains listed below, sequenced in a study of blood T cell repertoires in COVID-19. Method: immunoSEQ multiplex PCR; TCRdb's copy keeps in-frame clones and lacks some. The sample consists of approximately 260,000 clones, 75% to 90% of them appearing once. The source material was PBMCs or T cells enriched from blood (not recorded which). Every receptor here comes from a woman aged 30 to 39 with acute COVID-19.

The chain joins TRBV3-1 (or the pseudogene TRBV3-2) to TRBJ2-1; weak D call: TRBD2 (6 bases). Trimming stripped 0 bases from V and 0 bases from J, with 9 bases between. Germline V lookup: CDR1 LGHDT, CDR2 YNNKEL (reference sequence). The CDR3 is 16 residues long. CDR3 sequence: CASSQDAGSSYNEQFF. CDR3 DNA: TGTGCCAGCAGCCAAGATGCGGGGAGCTCCTACAATGAGCAGTTCTTC.

V is TRBV27 and J is TRBJ2-2; TRBD2 agrees at 9 bases. Germline V CDR1 and CDR2: MNHEY, SMNVEV (reference sequence). The junction had 9 bases not matched to a gene; V was cut back by 6 bases and J by 4 bases. The CDR3 contains 16 residues. The CDR3 DNA follows: TGTGCCAGCAGAGGGGGCGGGGGGGCTGGCACCGGGGAGCTGTTTTTT. Translated, it gives CASRGGGGAGTGELFF.

J is TRBJ2-5 and V is TRBV2; TRBD1 matches 8 bases. CDR1 is SNHLY and CDR2 is FYNNEI in the germline V gene. This CDR3 has 14 amino acids. J lost 3 bases, V lost 6 bases, and 6 bases had no gene match. CDR3: CASSEDRVKETQYF. CDR3 DNA: TGTGCCAGCAGCGAGGACAGGGTGAAAGAGACCCAGTACTTC.

The chain joins TRBV28 to TRBJ1-6, with D possibly matching TRBD1 (5 bases). In germline, CDR1 is MDHEN, CDR2 SYDVKM. The CDR3 has 16 residues. V lost 10 bases and J lost 0, with 16 bases in between. CDR3 protein: CATAGGMSSYNSPLHF. Written as DNA, the CDR3 is TGTGCCACCGCGGGGGGGATGAGCTCCTATAATTCACCCCTCCACTTT. The entire variable domain, with the rest obtained from reference TRBV28 and TRBJ1-6, is as follows: DVKVTQSSRYLVKRTGEKVFLECVQDMDHENMFWYRQDPGLGLRLIYFSYDVKMKEKGDIPEGYSVSREKKERFSLILESASTNQTSMYLCATAGGMSSYNSPLHFGNGTRLTVT.

CDR3 nucleotides: TGTGCCAGCAGCGTAGCCTGGGAGAGCTCCTACAATGAGCAGTTCTTC. Encoded protein: CASSVAWESSYNEQFF. The chain joins TRBV9 to TRBJ2-1, with a possible D match to TRBD2 (5 bases). Deletions cut 0 bases from V and 0 bases from J, with 10 bases between. The length of the CDR3 is 16 residues. Germline lookup yields CDR1 SGDLS and CDR2 YYNGEE.

The rearrangement uses TRBV25-1 and TRBJ1-1, with D perhaps matching TRBD1 (5 bases). V lost 5 bases, J lost 10 bases, and 17 bases lay in between. The germline CDR1 and CDR2 sequences are MGHDK and SYGVNS. The CDR3 is made up of 13 amino acids. In DNA, the CDR3 is TGTGCCAGCAGTCGGGGGAAGACCTCGAGAGCTTTCTTT. This sequence encodes CASSRGKTSRAFF.

The rearrangement links TRBV18 to TRBJ2-7, with a possible D match to TRBD2 (6 bases). This CDR3 contains 14 residues. V gave up 0 bases and J gave up 2 bases, with 8 bases separating them. The germline V gene encodes CDR1 KGHSH and CDR2 LQKENI. Here the CDR3 reads CASSPPSGTYEQYF. The CDR3 nucleotides read TGTGCCAGCTCACCACCTAGCGGAACCTACGAGCAGTACTTC.

The chain uses TRBV21-1 and TRBJ1-1. TRBV21-1 is an annotated pseudogene. The CDR3 has 17 residues. The CDR3 region has the DNA TGTGCCAGCAGCAAAGGAAGGGTCGGGGTAGGCGGCACTGAAGCTTTCTTT. It encodes CASSKGRVGVGGTEAFF.

The V and J genes are TRBV19 and TRBJ2-2; D not resolved. The germline CDR1 and CDR2 sequences are LNHDA and SQIVND (reference sequence). This CDR3 is 15 amino acids long. V lost 1 base and J 0 bases, leaving 6 bases between the germline ends. The CDR3: CASSIVLANTGELFF. CDR3 bases: TGTGCCAGTAGTATAGTTCTAGCGAACACCGGGGAGCTGTTTTTT. The full variable domain, in which reference TRBV19 and TRBJ2-2 provide the parts outside the CDR3, is DGGITQSPKYLFRKEGQNVTLSCEQNLNHDAMYWYRQDPGQGLRLIYYSQIVNDFQKGDIAEGYSVSREKKESFPLTVTSAQKNPTAFYLCASSIVLANTGELFFGEGSRLTVL.

The chain couples TRBV28 to TRBJ1-1, with D hard to call. The CDR3 length is 12 residues. CDR1 MDHEN and CDR2 SYDVKM come from the germline V gene. The V gene lost 2 bases and the J gene lost 8 bases, with 9 bases spanning the gap. As DNA, the CDR3 is TGTGCCAGCAGTTTAGGCCGTTTCGAAGCTTTCTTT. Residues: CASSLGRFEAFF.

The chain joins TRBV5-1 to TRBJ1-6, with 7 bases that match TRBD1. V lost 2 bases, J lost 8 bases, and 4 bases stayed unmatched. Germline-derived CDR1 and CDR2 are SGHRS and YFSETQ. The CDR3 consists of 14 residues. The CDR3 loop is CASSFGQGDSPLHF. The DNA of the CDR3 is TGCGCCAGCAGCTTCGGTCAGGGGGATTCACCCCTCCACTTT.

This chain uses TRBV7-3 with TRBJ2-2, with 7 bases lining up with TRBD1. Germline loops: CDR1 SGHTA, CDR2 FQGTGA. J lost 8 bases, V lost 2 bases, and 11 bases had no gene match. The CDR3 loop spans 16 amino acids. The CDR3 nucleotides are TGTGCCAGCAGCTTATCAGGGGGACCACCCTGGGGGGAGCTGTTTTTT. Translation: CASSLSGGPPWGELFF.

The chain uses TRBV15 and TRBJ1-2; 9 nucleotides match TRBD1. Trimming at V came to 5 bases and at J to 7 bases, leaving 8 bases not matched to a gene. The CDR3 has 14 residues. The germline V gene encodes CDR1 LNHNV and CDR2 YYDKDF (reference sequence). The CDR3 sequence: CATSHGTGFSGYTF. As DNA, the CDR3 is TGTGCCACCAGCCACGGGACAGGGTTTAGTGGCTACACCTTC.

This chain uses TRBV11-2 with TRBJ1-3; perhaps TRBD1 as D (6 bases). The germline V gene has CDR1 SGHAT and CDR2 FQNNGV. Trimming shortened V by 7 bases and J by 2 bases, and 15 bases separated the two germline ends. The CDR3 sequence is 15 residues long. The CDR3 reads CASKPIRGTGNTIYF. The CDR3 nucleotides read TGTGCCAGCAAACCGATCAGGGGAACTGGAAACACCATATATTTT.

This clone was found a few times. The rearrangement uses TRBV28 and TRBJ1-5; D is perhaps TRBD1 (6 bases). Germline V lookup: CDR1 MDHEN, CDR2 SYDVKM. V shed 3 bases and J shed 3 bases, with 15 bases lying between them. This CDR3 comprises 16 residues. The CDR3 sequence: CASSFPQGPSNQPQHF. The CDR3 DNA reads as TGTGCCAGCAGTTTCCCCCAGGGGCCATCCAATCAGCCCCAGCATTTT.